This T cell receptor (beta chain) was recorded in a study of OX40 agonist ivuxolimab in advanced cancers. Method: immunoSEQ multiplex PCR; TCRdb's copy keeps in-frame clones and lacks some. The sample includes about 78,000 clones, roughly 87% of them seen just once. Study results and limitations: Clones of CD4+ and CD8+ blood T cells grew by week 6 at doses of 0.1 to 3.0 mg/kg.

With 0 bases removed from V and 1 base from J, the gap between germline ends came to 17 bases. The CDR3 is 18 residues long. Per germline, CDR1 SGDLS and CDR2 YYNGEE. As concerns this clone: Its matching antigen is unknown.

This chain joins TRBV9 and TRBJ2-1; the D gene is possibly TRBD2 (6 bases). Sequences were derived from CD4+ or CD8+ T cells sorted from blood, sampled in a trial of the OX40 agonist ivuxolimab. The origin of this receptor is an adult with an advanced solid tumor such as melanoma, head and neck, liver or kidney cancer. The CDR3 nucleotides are TGTGCCAGCAGCGTAGCTACCCTCGCTAGCGTTTCCTACAATGAGCAGTTCTTC. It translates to CASSVATLASVSYNEQFF.